What follows are 25 T cell receptor beta chains derived from one specimen sequenced in a study of brain T cells in children with intractable seizures. Here immunoSEQ multiplex PCR was the method, and the copy in TCRdb shows in-frame clones only, minus some. Found here are tens of thousands of clones, 90% to 95% of them singletons; the top ten hold about 6.8%. Sequenced material: peripheral blood, taken at surgery. These receptors were collected from a boy younger than 18 with focal cortical dysplasia and intractable seizures.

The chain links TRBV28 to TRBJ1-2, with D possibly matching TRBD1 (5 bases). The CDR3 covers 12 residues. Per germline, CDR1 MDHEN and CDR2 SYDVKM. The V end was cut by 4 bases, the J end by 6 bases, with 9 bases between. The CDR3 sequence is CASSSYRNGYTF. The CDR3 nucleotides are TGTGCCAGCAGTTCGTACAGGAATGGCTACACCTTC.

This chain uses TRBV5-1 with TRBJ1-5; D is uncertain. The CDR3 totals 14 residues. Germline CDR1 SGHRS, CDR2 YFSETQ. Trimming removed 0 bases from V and 7 bases from J, with 11 bases in between. CDR3 nucleotides: TGCGCCAGCAGCTTGGAGAGCTTACGACAGCCCCAGCATTTT. It specifies CASSLESLRQPQHF.

V usage is TRBV11-3 and J usage is TRBJ2-1; the D gene could be TRBD1 or TRBD2 (6 bases each). There are 13 residues in the CDR3. Germline V lookup: CDR1 SGHNT, CDR2 YENEEA. Trimming stripped 4 bases from V and 9 bases from J, with 13 bases between. The CDR3 here is CASSSGARGEQFF. The CDR3 bases are TGTGCCAGCAGCTCGGGGGCGCGAGGTGAGCAGTTCTTC.

The rearrangement joins TRBV24-1 to TRBJ2-1; D remains ambiguous. V was cut by 1 base and J by 2 bases, with 5 bases left in between. The CDR3 sequence is 14 residues long. Germline-derived CDR1 and CDR2 are KGHDR and SFDVKD. CDR3: CATSDFRTYNEQFF. The DNA of the CDR3 is TGTGCCACCAGTGATTTTCGCACCTACAATGAGCAGTTCTTC.

The gene calls are TRBV6-5 and TRBJ2-1; D is possibly TRBD2 (7 bases). CDR1 is MNHEY and CDR2 is SVGAGI in the germline V gene. V shed 8 bases and J shed 2 bases, with 13 bases lying between them. This CDR3 spans 14 amino acids. The CDR3 bases are TGTGCCAGCCATAGGGGGGGAGCCTACAATGAGCAGTTCTTC. As protein: CASHRGGAYNEQFF.

This clone was recorded a few times. This chain connects TRBV2 to TRBJ1-3; D is ambiguous. Germline-derived CDR1 and CDR2 are SNHLY and FYNNEI. The CDR3 length is 17 residues. V was trimmed by 5 bases and J by 0 bases, leaving 17 bases between them. The CDR3 is CASSLRDGPFSGNTIYF. DNA of the CDR3: TGTGCCAGCAGTCTTCGAGATGGGCCCTTCTCTGGAAACACCATATATTTT. Looking up the rest from reference TRBV2 and TRBJ1-3 gives the full variable domain: EPEVTQTPSHQVTQMGQEVILRCVPISNHLYFYWYRQILGQKVEFLVSFYNNEISEKSEIFDDQFSVERPDGSNFTLKIRSTKLEDSAMYFCASSLRDGPFSGNTIYFGEGSWLTVV.

The chain uses TRBV29-1 and TRBJ2-7, with D hard to call. CDR1 is SQVTM and CDR2 is ANQGSEA in the germline V gene. This CDR3 is built from 14 residues. The germline V and J ends were trimmed by 1 base and 0 bases, with 10 bases remaining between them. CDR3 sequence (DNA): TGCAGCGTTGAAGGAGAGAACTTCTCCTACGAGCAGTACTTC. It encodes CSVEGENFSYEQYF.

This clone was detected a few times. This rearrangement joins TRBV2 to TRBJ1-2; D gene uncertain. Trimming removed 10 bases from V and 2 bases from J, with 17 bases in between. This CDR3 spans 14 amino acids. Germline CDR1 reads SNHLY; CDR2 reads FYNNEI. The CDR3 coding sequence is TGTGCCAACGGAGCGGTCGGCGTCAACTATGGCTACACCTTC. Its translation: CANGAVGVNYGYTF.

The chain uses TRBV4-2 and TRBJ2-1, with D possibly being TRBD2 (7 bases). CDR1 and CDR2 (germline): LGHNA, YNFKEQ. The CDR3 has 15 residues. The V and J ends lost 2 bases and 4 bases respectively, with 12 bases between them. For the CDR3, the DNA is TGTGCCAGCAGCCAACAAGGGGGGGAATACAATGAGCAGTTCTTC. This codes for CASSQQGGEYNEQFF.

The CDR3, as DNA: TGTGCCAGCAGCTTATCCCTGACTAGCGGGGGCCGCCTCTCCTACGAGCAGTACTTC. As protein: CASSLSLTSGGRLSYEQYF. The rearrangement uses TRBV7-6 and TRBJ2-7; TRBD2 matches 12 bases. V was pared by 2 bases and J by 0 bases, with 11 bases of the junction left unmatched. This CDR3 is built from 19 residues. Germline values: CDR1 SGHVS, CDR2 FNYEAQ.

The rearrangement links TRBV20-1 to TRBJ2-7; D might be TRBD2 (5 bases). The V end lost 3 bases, the J end lost 7 bases, and 10 bases lay between the germline ends. CDR3 length: 11 residues. Per the germline V gene, CDR1 is DFQATT and CDR2 is SNEGSKA (reference sequence). This chain's CDR3 is CSARPRGEQYF. The CDR3, as DNA: TGCAGTGCTAGGCCCAGAGGGGAGCAGTACTTC.

CDR3 protein: CASSTGGVTDTQYF. The CDR3 nucleotides read TGTGCCAGCAGCACAGGGGGAGTAACAGATACGCAGTATTTT. The chain combines TRBV5-4 with TRBJ2-3; 8 bases map to TRBD1. After removal of 4 bases from V and 3 bases from J, the junction contained 4 bases not matched to a gene. The CDR3 covers 14 residues. In germline, CDR1 is SGHNT, CDR2 YYREEE (reference sequence).

The V call is TRBV7-2, the J call TRBJ2-2, with TRBD2 matching 10 bases. Germline loops: CDR1 SGHTA, CDR2 FQGNSA. This CDR3 comprises 17 residues. V lost 1 base, J lost 6 bases, and 8 bases stayed unmatched. The DNA of the CDR3 is TGTGCCAGCAGCTTAGTCGTTCTAGCGGGAGTGTCCGGGGAGCTGTTTTTT. Translating gives CASSLVVLAGVSGELFF.

The chain recombines TRBV19 with TRBJ2-5; D is possibly TRBD1 (8 bases). The CDR3 loop spans 14 amino acids. Germline V CDR1 and CDR2: LNHDA, SQIVND (reference sequence). The V end was cut by 4 bases, the J end by 5 bases, with 14 bases between. The CDR3 bases are TGTGCCAGTAGTAGCACAGGGGGGGTGGAGACCCAGTACTTC. Translating it yields CASSSTGGVETQYF.

CDR3 protein: CASSTDNGGTEAFF. The DNA of the CDR3 is TGTGCCAGCAGTACCGACAACGGTGGCACTGAAGCTTTCTTT. V is TRBV6-6 and J is TRBJ1-1, with D uncertain. The V gene's germline CDR1 is MNHNY and CDR2 SVGAGI (reference sequence). This CDR3 comprises 14 residues. Trimming removed 5 bases at V and 4 bases at J, with 14 bases between.

V usage is TRBV7-2 and J usage is TRBJ2-1; 7 nucleotides agree with TRBD2. The junction had 10 bases not matched to a gene; V was cut back by 2 bases and J by 3 bases. There are 17 residues in the CDR3. CDR1 is SGHTA and CDR2 is FQGNSA in the germline V gene. CDR3 nucleotides: TGTGCCAGCAGCTTACGGCTCGCGCGGGAGATCTACAATGAGCAGTTCTTC. Its translation: CASSLRLAREIYNEQFF.

V usage is TRBV27 and J usage is TRBJ1-6; D remains ambiguous. Trimming took off 3 bases at V and 9 bases at J, with 15 bases between the two ends. Germline lookup yields CDR1 MNHEY and CDR2 SMNVEV (reference sequence). This CDR3 is 15 amino acids long. Here the CDR3 DNA reads TGTGCCAGCAGTTTGGATCGGGCCCTCGGTTCACCCCTCCACTTT. Translated, it gives CASSLDRALGSPLHF.

The gene calls are TRBV19 and TRBJ1-5; possibly TRBD1 for D (6 bases). V lost 3 bases and J 1 base, leaving 16 bases between the germline ends. The CDR3 spans 17 residues. From germline, CDR1 is LNHDA and CDR2 SQIVND (reference sequence). CDR3 nucleotides: TGTGCCAGTAGTATGCGGGGGGGCCCCGGGAGCAATCAGCCCCAGCATTTT. It codes for CASSMRGGPGSNQPQHF.

This clone was counted a single time. The chain couples TRBV11-2 to TRBJ2-5; D unresolved. Trimming cost V 4 bases and J 0 bases, with 6 bases left between them. This CDR3 has 13 amino acids. Germline lookup yields CDR1 SGHAT and CDR2 FQNNGV. The CDR3 DNA reads TGTGCCAGCAGCTCCACTCACCAAGAGACCCAGTACTTC. Translated, it gives CASSSTHQETQYF.

The CDR3 nucleotides read TGTGCCAGCAGCGTAGGAGCGAGGTGGGGCACAGATACGCAGTATTTT. Translation gives CASSVGARWGTDTQYF. The chain combines TRBV9 with TRBJ2-3; no firm D call. The CDR3 runs 16 residues. The V end lost 0 bases, the J end lost 1 base, and 12 bases lay between the germline ends. Germline CDR1 and CDR2: SGDLS and YYNGEE. Drawing the rest from reference TRBV9 and TRBJ2-3, the complete variable domain is DSGVTQTPKHLITATGQRVTLRCSPRSGDLSVYWYQQSLDQGLQFLIQYYNGEERAKGNILERFSAQQFPDLHSELNLSSLELGDSALYFCASSVGARWGTDTQYFGPGTRLTVL.

The rearrangement uses TRBV6-5 and TRBJ1-5; 8 positions agree with TRBD1. The CDR3 is 13 residues long. After removal of 7 bases from V and 7 bases from J, the junction contained 6 bases not matched to a gene. Germline assignment: CDR1 MNHEY and CDR2 SVGAGI. CDR3 DNA: TGTGCCAGCACGGACAGGGCGGGACAGCCCCAGCATTTT. The encoded protein is CASTDRAGQPQHF.

The chain is built from TRBV28 and TRBJ2-7; 11 bases line up with TRBD2. Per the germline V gene, CDR1 is MDHEN and CDR2 is SYDVKM. V gave up 2 bases and J gave up 0 bases; unmatched junction bases: 9. This CDR3 spans 18 amino acids. The CDR3 reads CASSLRWLAGGTSYEQYF. As DNA, the CDR3 is TGTGCCAGCAGTTTAAGATGGCTAGCGGGGGGAACCTCCTACGAGCAGTACTTC.

This clone was found a few times. The gene calls are TRBV19 and TRBJ1-5; 9 bases are a match to TRBD1. The germline CDR1 and CDR2 sequences are LNHDA and SQIVND (reference sequence). V dropped 3 bases and J dropped 6; count of bases not matched to a gene: 9. This CDR3 has 16 residues. The DNA for the CDR3 is TGTGCCAGTAGTATGGGGACAGGGATCCAGCGTCAGCCCCAGCATTTT. The encoded protein is CASSMGTGIQRQPQHF.

The V gene is TRBV18, the J gene TRBJ2-4; 8 nucleotides match TRBD2. J gave up 0 bases and V 0 bases, and 4 bases lay outside the gene matches. The CDR3 sequence is 17 residues long. Germline V gene sequence: CDR1 KGHSH, CDR2 LQKENI. The CDR3 loop reads CASSPPGGVLAKNIQYF. CDR3 nucleotides: TGTGCCAGCTCACCACCCGGGGGGGTACTAGCCAAAAACATTCAGTACTTC.

This chain links TRBV5-1 with TRBJ2-1; D could derive from TRBD1 or TRBD2 (7 bases each). Deletions cut 0 bases from V and 4 bases from J, with 14 bases between. The CDR3 runs 16 residues. Germline V gives CDR1 SGHRS, CDR2 YFSETQ. CDR3 in DNA: TGCGCCAGCAGCTTGGGAGGGAGGGGGCATTACAATGAGCAGTTCTTC. The encoded protein is CASSLGGRGHYNEQFF.